This TCR beta chain was profiled in a study of cytomegalovirus exposure and HLA in healthy donors. PCR employed 60 Vbeta and 13 Jbeta primers. Here immunoSEQ multiplex PCR was the method, and the copy in TCRdb shows in-frame clones only, minus some. This repertoire includes some 51,000 clones. The CDR3 is 14 residues long. V was shortened by 2 bases and J by 5 bases, with 11 bases between the two germline ends. Germline loops: CDR1 MGHDK, CDR2 SYGVNS. V is TRBV25-1 and J is TRBJ2-3, with D tentatively TRBD2 (5 bases). The source of this sequence is a man aged 35 to 55 in good health and CMV-seropositive. Sequenced sample: PBMCs. The CDR3 DNA reads as TGTGCCAGCAGTGAAAACGGGGTAGGAGATACGCAGTATTTT. It codes for CASSENGVGDTQYF.